This entry lists 8 T cell receptor beta chains sequenced from one sample in a study of CD8 T cells in ankylosing spondylitis. TCRdb used MiXCR to reprocess the 5' RACE reads, holding one entry per CDR3 protein. The table records some 270,000 distinct CDR3 sequences, about 18% of them present only once. The source material was blood, either unsorted or a sorted T cell fraction (not recorded which). These TCRs come from a male donor with ankylosing spondylitis or in good health (not recorded which).

Ten or more counts support this clonotype. V and J are TRBV3-1 and TRBJ2-1; D gene ambiguous. The length of the CDR3 is 14 residues. With 0 bases removed from V and 4 bases from J, the gap between germline ends came to 7 bases. Germline CDR1 and CDR2: LGHDT and YNNKEL (reference sequence). The CDR3 spells CASSQDPYYNEQFF. CDR3 sequence (DNA): TGTGCCAGCAGCCAAGATCCCTATTACAATGAGCAGTTCTTC.

The chain recombines TRBV11-2 with TRBJ2-5, with 9 bases identical to TRBD2. The CDR3 runs to 16 residues. The J segment lost 5 bases and the V segment lost 1 base, leaving 8 bases of the junction unmatched. CDR1 and CDR2 (germline): SGHAT, FQNNGV. CDR3 sequence (DNA): TGTGCCAGCAGCTTAGGGTCTGCGGGAGGGCCGGAGACCCAGTACTTC. It yields the protein CASSLGSAGGPETQYF.

This clonotype was counted many times. The chain carries TRBV5-1 and TRBJ2-7; D call uncertain. CDR1 and CDR2 (germline): SGHRS, YFSETQ. V was cut by 0 bases and J by 2 bases, with 9 bases left in between. The CDR3 is 14 residues long. In DNA form, the CDR3 reads TGCGCCAGCAGCTTGGACGTTGGGGCCTACGAGCAGTACTTC. Translating it yields CASSLDVGAYEQYF.

The chain carries TRBV28 and TRBJ2-1; D not certain. This CDR3 has 16 residues. Germline CDR1 and CDR2: MDHEN and SYDVKM. V was trimmed by 4 bases and J by 6 bases, leaving 19 bases between them. CDR3 sequence: CASSSPLDGHRNEQFF. CDR3 nucleotide sequence: TGTGCCAGCAGTTCCCCGTTAGACGGGCACCGCAATGAGCAGTTCTTC.

Notes on this clonotype: Its ends do not fully match the called genes, so a read error is possible. The chain joins TRBV29-1 to TRBJ2-1; the D gene is possibly TRBD2 (5 bases). The germline V gene encodes CDR1 SQVTM and CDR2 ANQGSEA. This CDR3 spans 12 amino acids. CDR3 DNA: TGCAGCGTGGAGCGGACCTATAATGAGCAGTTCTTC. As protein: CSVERTYNEQFF.

The V and J genes are TRBV29-1 and TRBJ2-4; a possible D gene is TRBD2 (6 bases). The CDR3 is made up of 16 amino acids. Germline values: CDR1 SQVTM, CDR2 ANQGSEA. The V end was cut by 7 bases, the J end by 0 bases, with 19 bases between. The CDR3 sequence is CSAEGQQGLAKNIQYF. The CDR3 DNA reads TGCAGCGCCGAAGGGCAGCAGGGACTAGCCAAAAACATTCAGTACTTC. Full variable domain (missing parts from reference TRBV29-1 and TRBJ2-4): SAVISQKPSRDICQRGTSLTIQCQVDSQVTMMFWYRQQPGQSLTLIATANQGSEATYESGFVIDKFPISRPNLTFSTLTVSNMSPEDSSIYLCSAEGQQGLAKNIQYFGAGTRLSVL.

The rearrangement joins TRBV6-2 or TRBV6-3 to TRBJ2-1, with 10 bases aligning to TRBD2. Looked up from germline, CDR1 is MNHEY and CDR2 is SVGEGT. V lost 1 base, J lost 9 bases, and 6 bases stayed unmatched. The CDR3 runs 15 residues. CDR3 sequence (DNA): TGTGCCAGCAGTTACTGGTCTAGCGGGAGCGGTGAGCAGTTCTTC. The encoded protein is CASSYWSSGSGEQFF.

In its sample, this clonotype was seen a few times. The V gene is TRBV9, the J gene TRBJ2-1; possible D gene TRBD2, 5 bases. Germline CDR1 reads SGDLS; CDR2 reads YYNGEE. Trimming left V 4 bases short and J 1 base short, with 12 bases between. This CDR3 has 15 residues. This CDR3 reads CASSPRGESYNEQFF. Written as DNA, the CDR3 is TGTGCCAGCAGCCCTCGGGGTGAGTCCTACAATGAGCAGTTCTTC.